Listed below are T cell receptor beta chains from one sample, sequenced in a study of control samples from healthy donors and cancer patients. TCRdb's copy holds only in-frame clones and misses some; the assay was immunoSEQ multiplex PCR. Counted here are about 160,000 clones, roughly 90% occurring once; the ten biggest clones make up 0.68%. Sample: blood. The receptors come from a woman aged 30 to 39 in good health. The CDR3 runs from the conserved cysteine through the conserved F or W. D genes are given only for firm matches. Size is stated for part of the rows, as once, few or many counts, or as a class when the clone is expanded.

V gene	J gene	clone size	D gene	CDR3 protein	CDR3 DNA
TRBV6-1	TRBJ2-7	NA	NA	CASSEDPGSKGEQYF	TGTGCCAGCAGTGAAGACCCAGGGAGTAAAGGCGAGCAGTACTTC
TRBV20-1	TRBJ1-6	NA	NA	CSASAGSSYNSPLHF	TGCAGTGCTAGTGCAGGATCCTCCTATAATTCACCCCTCCACTTT
TRBV5-4	TRBJ2-2	NA	NA	CASSLVDTGELFF	TGTGCCAGCAGCTTGGTTGATACCGGGGAGCTGTTTTTT
TRBV9	TRBJ1-1	NA	NA	CASSVGWNTEAFF	TGTGCCAGCAGCGTGGGTTGGAATACTGAAGCTTTCTTT
TRBV12-3/TRBV12-4	TRBJ1-2	NA	TRBD1	CASSLGTVYGYTF	TGTGCCAGCAGTTTGGGGACAGTCTATGGCTACACCTTC
TRBV2	TRBJ2-1	NA	TRBD2	CASLPSGRASNEQFF	TGTGCCAGCCTGCCTAGCGGGAGGGCCTCGAATGAGCAGTTCTTC
TRBV7-9	TRBJ2-7	NA	NA	CASSLDNEQYF	TGTGCCAGCAGCTTAGACAACGAGCAGTACTTC
TRBV7-3	TRBJ2-1	once	NA	CASSSRLSSYNEQFF	TGTGCCAGCAGCTCGAGACTATCCTCCTACAATGAGCAGTTCTTC
TRBV6-5	TRBJ2-7	few	NA	CASTVGPSSYEQYF	TGTGCCAGCACCGTCGGTCCAAGCTCCTACGAGCAGTACTTC
TRBV27	TRBJ2-7	NA	NA	CASSRGHPGALSYEQYF	TGTGCCAGCAGTCGAGGACACCCCGGGGCCCTTTCCTACGAGCAGTACTTC
TRBV27	TRBJ2-3	NA	TRBD2	CASSLYLAGGPTDTQYF	TGTGCCAGCAGTTTGTATCTAGCGGGAGGGCCCACAGATACGCAGTATTTT
TRBV27	TRBJ1-5	once	NA	CASSYGGRGNQPQHF	TGTGCCAGCAGTTATGGGGGGCGCGGCAATCAGCCCCAGCATTTT
TRBV10-3	TRBJ2-7	NA	NA	CAISDRSSYEQYF	TGTGCCATCAGTGACAGGAGCTCCTACGAGCAGTACTTC
TRBV18	TRBJ2-7	NA	NA	CASSSGIGTYEQYF	TGTGCCAGCTCGTCCGGGATAGGTACCTACGAGCAGTACTTC
TRBV29-1	TRBJ1-2	NA	NA	CSVLYRGGAGEGYTF	TGCAGCGTTTTATATCGAGGAGGGGCCGGGGAGGGCTACACCTTC
TRBV24-1	TRBJ2-3	NA	NA	CATSDLERGTDTQYF	TGTGCCACCAGTGATCTCGAGCGTGGCACAGATACGCAGTATTTT
TRBV30	TRBJ1-6	NA	NA	CAWMYGGHNSPLHF	TGTGCCTGGATGTATGGGGGGCATAATTCACCCCTCCACTTT
TRBV6-1	TRBJ2-1	NA	TRBD2	CASSETGLAWNEQFF	TGTGCCAGCAGTGAGACAGGACTAGCGTGGAATGAGCAGTTCTTC
TRBV18	TRBJ2-1	NA	TRBD2	CASSLTGGGVNEQFF	TGTGCCAGCTCACTAACCGGGGGAGGGGTAAATGAGCAGTTCTTC
TRBV5-6	TRBJ1-1	NA	NA	CASSLVRAAEAFF	TGTGCCAGCAGCTTGGTTAGGGCGGCTGAAGCTTTCTTT
TRBV4-2	TRBJ2-7	NA	NA	CASSQGKGYYEQYF	TGTGCCAGCAGCCAAGGTAAAGGTTACTACGAGCAGTACTTC
TRBV4-1	TRBJ1-6	once	NA	CASSQLGTYSPLHF	TGCGCCAGCAGCCAATTGGGGACCTATTCACCCCTCCACTTT
TRBV29-1	TRBJ2-1	NA	NA	CSAGTETYNEQFF	TGCAGCGCTGGGACGGAGACCTACAATGAGCAGTTCTTC
TRBV7-3	TRBJ2-5	NA	TRBD2	CASSLKAPGTSGRETQYF	TGTGCCAGCAGCTTAAAGGCCCCCGGGACTAGCGGGAGGGAGACCCAGTACTTC
TRBV3-1/TRBV3-2	TRBJ2-3	once	NA	CASSYSSDTQYF	TGTGCCAGCAGCTACTCTTCAGATACGCAGTATTTT
TRBV29-1	TRBJ2-7	NA	TRBD1	CSVAGQVTYEQYF	TGCAGCGTTGCGGGACAGGTAACCTACGAGCAGTACTTC
TRBV6-2/TRBV6-3	TRBJ1-5	NA	NA	CASSGAGALNQPQHF	TGTGCCAGCAGTGGAGCGGGGGCCCTCAATCAGCCCCAGCATTTT
TRBV19	TRBJ2-1	NA	NA	CASTPLWAKSSYNEQFF	TGTGCCAGTACCCCACTTTGGGCAAAGAGCTCCTACAATGAGCAGTTCTTC
TRBV29-1	TRBJ2-1	NA	TRBD2	CSVKTSGRFNEQFF	TGCAGCGTTAAGACTAGCGGGAGGTTCAATGAGCAGTTCTTC